The next 19 T cell receptor beta chains were all read from a single sample in a study of shared clonotypes between healthy human individuals (dated by TCRdb to about 2020). Libraries were made using the immunoSEQ multiplex PCR assay. The source is immuneACCESS, and TCRdb retained only in-frame sequences with V and J called. Part of the clones is not carried over; for the studies checked, unresolved V genes explain less than half of this, and the remainder is unexplained. The sample records about half a million clones, around three quarters of which are singletons. Jointly, the top ten make up about 12% of the sample. Sequencing was carried out using PBMCs. These TCRs come from a woman in her thirties or forties in good health. Some clones in this sample may be carry-over from other donors' samples.

The chain is built from TRBV6-1 and TRBJ2-2; 9 positions agree with TRBD1. CDR1 is MNHNS and CDR2 is SASEGT in the germline V gene. Germline trimming cut 3 bases from V and 6 bases from J; bases unmatched to any gene: 20. The CDR3 runs 20 residues. The CDR3 nucleotides read TGTGCCAGCAGTGAGGTGGTGATCGGGACAGGGTGGAGGTGGGCCGGGGAGCTGTTTTTT. Translation gives CASSEVVIGTGWRWAGELFF.

This chain joins TRBV5-6 and TRBJ1-2; 8 bases are a match to TRBD1. Trimming cost V 2 bases and J 6 bases; bases outside gene matches: 6. The germline V gene has CDR1 SGHDT and CDR2 YYEEEE. The CDR3 has 14 amino acids. CDR3 sequence reads: CASSFRQGTNGYTF. Written as DNA, the CDR3 is TGTGCCAGCAGCTTTCGACAGGGGACGAATGGCTACACCTTC.

J is TRBJ2-7 and V is TRBV30; TRBD2 agrees at 10 bases. Germline loops: CDR1 GTSNPN, CDR2 SVGIG (reference sequence). J lost 6 bases, V lost 2 bases, and 4 bases had no gene match. The CDR3 is 13 amino acids. The DNA of the CDR3 is TGTGCCTGGAGTCTAGCGGGAGTAGGCGAGCAGTACTTC. It yields the protein CAWSLAGVGEQYF.

The genes are TRBV5-1 and TRBJ2-7; the match to TRBD2 covers 7 bases. CDR3 size: 18 residues. Germline lookup yields CDR1 SGHRS and CDR2 YFSETQ. The junction had 16 bases not matched to a gene; V was cut back by 0 bases and J by 4 bases. CDR3 nucleotides: TGCGCCAGCAGCTTGGATTCGGAGGGAGGGCCGGCCTATTACGAGCAGTACTTC. Protein sequence: CASSLDSEGGPAYYEQYF.

The V call is TRBV28, the J call TRBJ2-2; no firm D call. The CDR3 has 12 residues. Germline CDR1 reads MDHEN; CDR2 reads SYDVKM. V was shortened by 6 bases and J by 2 bases, with 4 bases between the two germline ends. The CDR3 is CASSPNTGELFF. In nucleotides, the CDR3 is TGTGCCAGCAGCCCTAACACCGGGGAGCTGTTTTTT.

V usage is TRBV19 and J usage is TRBJ2-1; D is undetermined. Germline V gene sequence: CDR1 LNHDA, CDR2 SQIVND (reference sequence). Trimming took 8 bases from V and 0 from J, leaving 14 bases between them. The CDR3 has 15 residues. The CDR3, as DNA: TGTGCCAGTCTTGCAGAGCCCCACTCCTACAATGAGCAGTTCTTC. This translates into CASLAEPHSYNEQFF.

The chain is built from TRBV28 and TRBJ2-1, with 10 nucleotides matching TRBD2. The V and J ends lost 5 bases and 10 bases, in that order; junction bases with no gene match: 14. CDR3 size: 16 residues. CDR1 is MDHEN and CDR2 is SYDVKM in the germline V gene. The CDR3 spells CASSPPLEAGGWEQFF. The CDR3 region has the DNA TGTGCCAGCAGTCCTCCCTTAGAAGCGGGAGGGTGGGAGCAGTTCTTC.

CDR3 residues: CASSVTSGRPETQYF. The CDR3 DNA follows: TGTGCCAGCAGCGTGACTAGCGGGAGACCGGAGACCCAGTACTTC. The chain recombines TRBV5-4 with TRBJ2-5, with 12 positions matching TRBD2. Germline assignment: CDR1 SGHNT and CDR2 YYREEE (reference sequence). CDR3 length: 15 residues. The J segment lost 5 bases and the V segment lost 4 bases, leaving 6 bases of the junction unmatched.

The chain combines TRBV18 with TRBJ2-5; either TRBD1 or TRBD2 may supply D (6 bases each). V lost 3 bases, J lost 7 bases, and 12 bases lay in between. This CDR3 is 13 amino acids long. Germline values: CDR1 KGHSH, CDR2 LQKENI. The CDR3 DNA sequence: TGTGCCAGCTCACCGTCGGGGGCCGCGACCCAGTACTTC. Its protein product is CASSPSGAATQYF.

This clone was counted a single time. V and J are TRBV4-1 and TRBJ2-4; D unresolved. V lost 0 bases to trimming and J lost 7 bases, with 13 bases between them. Germline loops: CDR1 MGHRA, CDR2 YSYEKL. There are 15 residues in the CDR3. Here the CDR3 DNA reads TGCGCCAGCAGCCAAGAATACGGCAGCCCGAACATTCAGTACTTC. Protein sequence: CASSQEYGSPNIQYF.

The chain has TRBV18 and TRBJ2-7, with 7 bases lining up with TRBD2. The CDR3 totals 15 residues. Germline CDR1 reads KGHSH; CDR2 reads LQKENI. The ends lost 0 bases at V and 4 bases at J; junction bases unmatched: 6. In DNA form, the CDR3 reads TGTGCCAGCTCACCACCTGCGGGAGCGTCTTACGAGCAGTACTTC. Protein: CASSPPAGASYEQYF.

This chain connects TRBV7-9 to TRBJ2-5; 11 bases line up with TRBD1. The CDR3 sequence is 15 residues long. Germline V lookup: CDR1 SEHNR, CDR2 FQNEAQ (reference sequence). The trim removed 1 base at V and 5 bases at J, leaving 3 bases unmatched. In nucleotides, the CDR3 is TGTGCCAGCAGCTTAGGGACAGGGGGCGATGAGACCCAGTACTTC. Translating gives CASSLGTGGDETQYF.

This rearrangement joins TRBV5-8 to TRBJ2-7; D may be TRBD1 or TRBD2 (6 bases each). V lost 4 bases and J 2 bases, leaving 10 bases between the germline ends. There are 13 residues in the CDR3. Germline V gene data show CDR1 as SGHTS and CDR2 as YDEGEE. The CDR3 protein is CASSPGAAYEQYF. The DNA for the CDR3 is TGTGCCAGCAGCCCGGGGGCCGCCTACGAGCAGTACTTC.

V and J are TRBV4-2 and TRBJ2-1, with 11 nucleotides matching TRBD2. Trimming removed 6 bases from V and 8 bases from J; junction bases left unmatched: 3. The germline V gene has CDR1 LGHNA and CDR2 YNFKEQ. There are 13 residues in the CDR3. The CDR3 nucleotides read TGTGCCAGCAGACTAGCGGGAGCGGATGAGCAGTTCTTC. It encodes CASRLAGADEQFF.

This clone was seen only once. CDR3 amino acids: CASRGTATNEKLFF. The CDR3 DNA sequence: TGTGCCAGCAGGGGGACAGCAACTAATGAAAAACTGTTTTTT. V gene TRBV27 combines with J gene TRBJ1-4, with 7 nucleotides matching TRBD1. The CDR3 consists of 14 residues. J was trimmed by 0 bases and V by 6 bases; bases with no gene match: 1. Germline V gene lookup returns CDR1 MNHEY and CDR2 SMNVEV (reference sequence).

The rearrangement joins TRBV6-5 to TRBJ2-3; 8 bases are a match to TRBD2. The CDR3 contains 12 residues. Per germline, CDR1 MNHEY and CDR2 SVGAGI. CDR3 DNA sequence: TGTGCACTAGCGGAGCGCACAGATACGCAGTATTTT. It translates to CALAERTDTQYF.

The V call is TRBV4-1, the J call TRBJ2-3; possibly TRBD1 or TRBD2 for D (5 bases each). CDR3 length equals 16 residues. Trimming cost V 1 base and J 2 bases, with 13 bases left between them. Germline loops: CDR1 MGHRA, CDR2 YSYEKL. CDR3: CASSQVIWDVTDTQYF. The DNA of the CDR3 is TGCGCCAGCAGCCAAGTAATCTGGGACGTCACAGATACGCAGTATTTT.

This chain connects TRBV19 to TRBJ1-1; 7 nucleotides align to TRBD1. Trimming took 9 bases from V and 5 from J; bases not matched to a gene: 6. Germline V gives CDR1 LNHDA, CDR2 SQIVND (reference sequence). CDR3 length: 12 residues. This CDR3 reads CASRQGRTEAFF. CDR3 bases: TGTGCCAGCAGACAGGGAAGGACTGAAGCTTTCTTT. Based on the CDR3 plus reference TRBV19 and TRBJ1-1, the full variable domain is DGGITQSPKYLFRKEGQNVTLSCEQNLNHDAMYWYRQDPGQGLRLIYYSQIVNDFQKGDIAEGYSVSREKKESFPLTVTSAQKNPTAFYLCASRQGRTEAFFGQGTRLTVV.

J is TRBJ1-2 and V is TRBV28; D is ambiguous. Germline CDR1 reads MDHEN; CDR2 reads SYDVKM. Between the trimmed V and J ends, which lost 6 bases and 1 base, there was a span of 9 bases. The CDR3 length is 13 residues. CDR3 loop: CASRREVNYGYTF. Here the CDR3 DNA reads TGTGCCAGCAGAAGGGAGGTTAACTATGGCTACACCTTC.